The T cell receptor beta chain described here comes from a study of Ad26.COV2.S vaccination and SARS-CoV-2 variants. The method was immunoSEQ multiplex PCR; TCRdb's version includes in-frame clones alone and lacks a portion of them. Of roughly 180,000 clones listed, roughly 87% are singletons. Trimming took 1 base from V and 2 from J, leaving 6 bases between them. The CDR3 length is 14 residues. Germline loops: CDR1 LNHNV, CDR2 YYDKDF (reference sequence). The source was peripheral blood, collected after recovery from COVID-19. This chain joins TRBV15 and TRBJ1-3, with D maybe TRBD1 (6 bases). This clonotype originated in a human donor who had recovered from COVID-19. CDR3 region: CATSRGTAGNTIYF. The CDR3 DNA follows: TGTGCCACCAGCAGAGGGACAGCTGGAAACACCATATATTTT.